This T cell receptor (beta chain) was identified during a study of blood T cells in healthy people across ages. General study results and limits: The study could not conclusively compare naive and antigen-experienced cells, given its unsorted PBMCs.

With 0 bases removed from V and 3 bases from J, the gap between germline ends came to 3 bases. Germline values: CDR1 MNHNS, CDR2 SASEGT. CDR3 length: 12 amino acids. The authors ran a second PCR of 7 to 11 cycles using a sample-barcoded 5' primer and a J-beta primer mix. TCRdb independently ran MiXCR on the 5' RACE reads; one entry per CDR3 protein. The data hold just under 750,000 distinct CDR3 sequences, with about a fifth observed a single time. This clonotype was observed a few times. Its antigen is as yet unknown. This receptor was identified in a man in his 70s in good health. This chain joins TRBV6-1 and TRBJ2-7; D not certain. The sequencing sample was made of blood. CDR3 coding DNA: TGTGCCAGCAGTGAAGCGCGCTACGAGCAGTACGTC. This sequence encodes CASSEARYEQYV.